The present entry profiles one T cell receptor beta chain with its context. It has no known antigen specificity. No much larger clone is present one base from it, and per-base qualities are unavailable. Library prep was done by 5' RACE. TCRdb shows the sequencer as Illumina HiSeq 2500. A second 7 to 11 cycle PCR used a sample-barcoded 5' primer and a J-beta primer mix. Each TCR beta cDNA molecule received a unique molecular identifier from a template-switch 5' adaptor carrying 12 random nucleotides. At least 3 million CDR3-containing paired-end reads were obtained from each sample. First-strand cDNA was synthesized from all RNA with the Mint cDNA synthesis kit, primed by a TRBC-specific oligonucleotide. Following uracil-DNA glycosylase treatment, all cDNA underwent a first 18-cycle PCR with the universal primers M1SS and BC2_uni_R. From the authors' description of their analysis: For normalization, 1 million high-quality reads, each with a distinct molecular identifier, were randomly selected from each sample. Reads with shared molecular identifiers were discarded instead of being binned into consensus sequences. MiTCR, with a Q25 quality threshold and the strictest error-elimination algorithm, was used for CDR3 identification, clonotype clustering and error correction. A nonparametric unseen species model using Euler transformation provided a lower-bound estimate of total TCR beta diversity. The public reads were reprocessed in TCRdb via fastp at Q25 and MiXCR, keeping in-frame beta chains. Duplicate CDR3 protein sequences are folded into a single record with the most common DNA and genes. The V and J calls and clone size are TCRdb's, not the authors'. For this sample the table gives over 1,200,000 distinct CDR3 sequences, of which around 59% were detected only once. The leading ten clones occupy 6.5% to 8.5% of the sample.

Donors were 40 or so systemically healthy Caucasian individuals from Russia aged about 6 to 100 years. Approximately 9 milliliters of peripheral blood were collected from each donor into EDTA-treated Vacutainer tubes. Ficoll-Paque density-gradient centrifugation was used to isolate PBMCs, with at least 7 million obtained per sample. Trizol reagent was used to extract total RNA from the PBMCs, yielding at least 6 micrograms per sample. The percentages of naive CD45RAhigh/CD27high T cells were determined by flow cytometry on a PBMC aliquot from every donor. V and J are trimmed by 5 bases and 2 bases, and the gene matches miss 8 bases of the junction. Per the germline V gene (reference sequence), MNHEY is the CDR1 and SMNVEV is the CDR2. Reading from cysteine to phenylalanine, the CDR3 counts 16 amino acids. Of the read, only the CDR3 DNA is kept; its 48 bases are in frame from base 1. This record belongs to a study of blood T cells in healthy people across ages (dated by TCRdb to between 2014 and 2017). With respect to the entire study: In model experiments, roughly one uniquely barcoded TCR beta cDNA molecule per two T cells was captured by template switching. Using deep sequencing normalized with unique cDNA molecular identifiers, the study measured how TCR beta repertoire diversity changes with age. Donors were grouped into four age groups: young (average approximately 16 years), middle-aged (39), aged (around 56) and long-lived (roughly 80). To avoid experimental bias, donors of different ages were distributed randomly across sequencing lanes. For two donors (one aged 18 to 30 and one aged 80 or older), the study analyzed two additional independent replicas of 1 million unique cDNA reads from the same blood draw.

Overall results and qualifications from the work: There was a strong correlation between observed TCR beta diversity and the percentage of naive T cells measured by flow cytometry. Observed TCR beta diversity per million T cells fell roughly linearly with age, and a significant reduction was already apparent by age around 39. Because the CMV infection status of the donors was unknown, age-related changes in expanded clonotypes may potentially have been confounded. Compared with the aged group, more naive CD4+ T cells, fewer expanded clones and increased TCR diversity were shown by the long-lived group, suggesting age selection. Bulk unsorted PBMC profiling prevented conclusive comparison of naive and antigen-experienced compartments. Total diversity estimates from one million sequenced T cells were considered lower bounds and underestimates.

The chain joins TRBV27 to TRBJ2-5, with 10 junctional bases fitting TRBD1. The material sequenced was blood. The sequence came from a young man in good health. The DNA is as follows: TGTGCCAGCAGTCTCTACGGGACAGGGGATCAAGAGACCCAGTACTTC. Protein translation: CASSLYGTGDQETQYF.